The clone carrying this T cell receptor (beta chain) appeared a single time. Antigen: not known. This sample is drawn from a study of PD-1 blockade in classical Hodgkin lymphoma. Per the germline V gene, CDR1 is SGHNT and CDR2 is YYREEE (reference sequence). This CDR3 region has 16 residues. V lost 2 bases to trimming and J lost 2 bases; unmatched junction nucleotides: 3. Findings and limits, study-wide: Individuals who commenced nivolumab within less than 1 year of ASCT were excluded.

The table came from immunoSEQ multiplex PCR; TCRdb's copy has only in-frame clones and leaves some out. The repertoire holds approximately 20,000 clones, around four fifths seen once, with roughly 2.6% in the top ten. Time point here: cycle 4 day 1 (C4D1), after 6 weeks of nivolumab. All patients experienced relapse after autologous stem cell transplantation, and brentuximab vedotin exposure was variable. The CD4+ T cells used were purified from thawed PBMCs through magnetic negative selection. Sequenced here: CD4+ T cells from blood, sampled before the fourth cycle of nivolumab. The chain couples TRBV5-4 to TRBJ2-1, with TRBD2 matching over 11 bases. This sequence was found in a human donor with classical Hodgkin lymphoma. This CDR3 reads CASSFGTSGTYNEQFF. CDR3 sequence (DNA): TGTGCCAGCAGCTTCGGGACTAGCGGAACCTACAATGAGCAGTTCTTC.